The entry below describes one T cell receptor (beta chain). Clones were read by immunoSEQ multiplex PCR, and TCRdb kept only the in-frame ones, dropping some. The table records 70,000 to 90,000 clones, 80% to 90% of them present only once. This sample is drawn from a study of T cell responses to AZD1222 COVID-19 vaccine. This TCR was recovered from an adult who received the AZD1222 COVID-19 vaccine. The sequences come from peripheral blood, collected 28 days after the second AZD1222 dose.

This CDR3 reads CASSYTGRATDTQYF. DNA of the CDR3: TGTGCCAGCAGTTACACGGGGAGGGCCACAGATACGCAGTATTTT. The chain joins TRBV6-5 to TRBJ2-3; TRBD2 matches at 7 bases. The CDR3 has 15 residues. Germline CDR1 and CDR2: MNHEY and SVGAGI. The V segment lost 2 bases and the J segment 2 bases; nucleotides outside the gene matches: 4.